This TCR beta chain was observed in a study of PD-1 blockade in mismatch repair-deficient tumors. Study at large: Patients had over ten mismatch repair-deficient cancer types and were previously treated and progressing. Whole-study results and caveats: Tumor-resident clones, often undetectable pretreatment in blood, expanded then contracted after pembrolizumab.

CDR1 is MNHEY and CDR2 is SMNVEV in the germline V gene (reference sequence). Trimming took off 5 bases at V and 3 bases at J, with 14 bases between the two ends. This CDR3 comprises 14 residues. As to this clone: The target antigen is unknown.

Data came from immunoSEQ multiplex PCR; TCRdb stores just in-frame clones and leaves some out. The sample contains some 19,000 clones, around 80% of which appear only once. PCR or immunohistochemistry showed mismatch repair deficiency in every enrolled patient. TCR sequencing covered a few patients who responded to pembrolizumab. The rearrangement links TRBV27 to TRBJ2-7, with a weak D call TRBD2 (5 bases). The source of this sequence is an adult with mismatch repair-deficient cancer. The source material was PBMCs, sampled 52 weeks after starting pembrolizumab. CDR3 sequence: CASSRPGLIYEQYF. The CDR3 nucleotides read TGTGCCAGCAGTCGTCCGGGATTAATCTACGAGCAGTACTTC.